The 11 T cell receptor beta chains below all came from one sample that was sequenced in a study of blood T cell repertoires in COVID-19. Sequencing was performed with immunoSEQ multiplex PCR; in TCRdb, only in-frame clones are kept and a portion is missing. The sample lists roughly 340,000 clones, roughly 89% occurring once. The sample comprised peripheral blood. These receptors were taken from a woman aged 18-29 years who had recovered from COVID-19.

CDR3 sequence: CASSLVGFYNEQFF. The DNA for the CDR3 is TGTGCCAGCAGCTTAGTTGGCTTCTACAATGAGCAGTTCTTC. The chain has TRBV7-2 and TRBJ2-1; D unresolved. Germline V lookup: CDR1 SGHTA, CDR2 FQGNSA. The ends were cut back, 1 base at V and 3 bases at J, with 7 bases in the middle. The CDR3 sequence is 14 residues long.

This clone was recorded a few times. This chain links TRBV7-2 with TRBJ2-5; 8 nucleotides line up with TRBD2. Germline values: CDR1 SGHTA, CDR2 FQGNSA. The V and J ends lost 4 bases and 1 base, in that order; junction bases with no gene match: 5. The CDR3 runs to 15 residues. In DNA form, the CDR3 reads TGTGCCAGCAGCTATAGCGGGATGCGCCAAGAGACCCAGTACTTC. It is translated as CASSYSGMRQETQYF.

This chain uses TRBV7-9 with TRBJ1-6, with a weak D call TRBD1 (5 bases). Germline V gene sequence: CDR1 SEHNR, CDR2 FQNEAQ (reference sequence). The CDR3 has 15 residues. V was shortened by 3 bases and J by 7 bases, with 13 bases between the two germline ends. The CDR3 protein is CASSFTGGRNSPLHF. The DNA of the CDR3 is TGTGCCAGCAGCTTTACGGGGGGGAGAAATTCACCCCTCCACTTT.

CDR3 loop: CASITTSGPYNEQFF. CDR3 nucleotides: TGTGCCAGCATCACGACTAGCGGGCCCTACAATGAGCAGTTCTTC. The V gene is TRBV2, the J gene TRBJ2-1; TRBD2 matches at 10 bases. V shed 7 bases, J shed 2 bases, and the junction held 5 bases outside the gene matches. CDR1 and CDR2 (germline): SNHLY, FYNNEI. This CDR3 region has 15 residues.

The rearrangement links TRBV28 to TRBJ2-7, with 15 positions matching TRBD2. In germline, CDR1 is MDHEN, CDR2 SYDVKM. V lost 6 bases to trimming and J lost 5 bases; unmatched junction nucleotides: 8. The CDR3 runs 16 residues. The CDR3 DNA is TGTGCCAGCAGCTCAGGGGGACTAGCGGGAGGTGACGAGCAGTACGTC. Residues: CASSSGGLAGGDEQYV.

This chain links TRBV5-8 with TRBJ2-2; 8 nucleotides match TRBD1. The V and J ends lost 2 bases and 1 base, in that order; junction bases with no gene match: 4. This CDR3 is 16 amino acids long. Germline V CDR1 and CDR2: SGHTS, YDEGEE. CDR3 loop: CASSLMTGVNTGELFF. The CDR3 bases are TGTGCCAGCAGCTTAATGACAGGGGTGAACACCGGGGAGCTGTTTTTT.

The chain has TRBV4-3 and TRBJ2-3; possible D gene TRBD2, 6 bases. The CDR3 runs to 19 residues. V was cut by 0 bases and J by 2 bases, with 21 bases left in between. CDR1 and CDR2 from the germline V gene are LGHNA and YSLEER. Here the CDR3 DNA reads TGCGCCAGCAGCCAAGATCCTTTTATGGCGGGAACGTACACAGATACGCAGTATTTT. It encodes CASSQDPFMAGTYTDTQYF.

The chain carries TRBV7-9 and TRBJ1-6; 11 positions match TRBD1. Germline loops: CDR1 SEHNR, CDR2 FQNEAQ (reference sequence). V lost 6 bases to trimming and J lost 7 bases; unmatched junction nucleotides: 2. The CDR3 runs 14 residues. The chain's CDR3 is CASRGTGGNSPLHF. In DNA form, the CDR3 reads TGTGCCAGCAGGGGGACAGGGGGGAATTCACCCCTCCACTTT.

This chain links TRBV28 with TRBJ2-3, with a possible D match to TRBD2 (6 bases). This CDR3 is built from 15 residues. Germline CDR1 MDHEN, CDR2 SYDVKM. Trimming took off 7 bases at V and 4 bases at J, with 18 bases between the two ends. This CDR3 reads CASTKLARIPDTQYF. The DNA for the CDR3 is TGTGCCAGCACCAAACTAGCTCGGATCCCAGATACGCAGTATTTT.

The chain joins TRBV10-3 to TRBJ2-3, with D possibly matching TRBD2 (6 bases). The V end lost 7 bases, the J end lost 1 base, and 15 bases lay between the germline ends. The CDR3 loop spans 15 amino acids. Germline V lookup: CDR1 ENHRY, CDR2 SYGVKD. The CDR3 DNA reads as TGTGCCATCACGAACGGCTTAGCGGGCACAGATACGCAGTATTTT. It yields the protein CAITNGLAGTDTQYF.

The V gene is TRBV10-3, the J gene TRBJ2-1, with 12 bases that match TRBD2. Unmatched junction bases numbered 14, after V lost 7 bases and J lost 7 bases. CDR1 and CDR2 from the germline V gene are ENHRY and SYGVKD. CDR3 length equals 17 residues. The CDR3 DNA follows: TGTGCCATCACCCCCGAGCCCCTAGCGGGAGGGAAGAATGAGCAGTTCTTC. It codes for CAITPEPLAGGKNEQFF.